These 3 T cell receptor beta chains came from one sample sequenced in a study of Graves' ophthalmopathy and Graves' hyperthyroidism. Amplification targeted the TCR beta CDR3 regions, with RNA transcripts as the source material. HTBI-primed RT-PCR formed the first round, and a multiplex PCR formed the second. TCRdb analysed the multiplex PCR reads with MiXCR anew, one entry per CDR3 protein. Here the sample spans a few hundred thousand distinct CDR3 sequences, roughly a fifth being singletons. The sequencing input was peripheral blood. The receptors were sampled from a woman aged 50 to 60 with Graves' ophthalmopathy.

This clonotype came up many times. The rearrangement joins TRBV28 to TRBJ2-7; perhaps TRBD2 as D (7 bases). Germline CDR1 is MDHEN and CDR2 is SYDVKM. V lost 7 bases and J 12 bases, leaving 16 bases between the germline ends. The CDR3 is made up of 11 amino acids. DNA for the CDR3: TGTGCCAGCAAATCGGGGGGCAGCTGGTACTTC. Protein: CASKSGGSWYF.

This clonotype came up many times. The chain's CDR3 is CASSPDSLNTGELFF. CDR3 nucleotides: TGTGCCAGCAGCCCGGACAGCCTTAACACCGGGGAGCTGTTTTTT. The J gene is TRBJ2-2, the V gene TRBV7-2, with a tentative D call TRBD1 (6 bases). This CDR3 has 15 residues. V shed 5 bases and J shed 2 bases, with 12 bases lying between them. Germline CDR1 reads SGHTA; CDR2 reads FQGNSA.

The chain joins TRBV30 to TRBJ2-2, with TRBD1 matching 7 bases. This CDR3 spans 14 amino acids. After removal of 3 bases from V and 6 bases from J, the junction contained 7 bases not matched to a gene. Looked up from germline, CDR1 is GTSNPN and CDR2 is SVGIG (reference sequence). CDR3 coding DNA: TGTGCCTGGAGGGGAAGGGGGCGGTCCGGGGAGCTGTTTTTT. Residues: CAWRGRGRSGELFF.